Sequencing of this T cell receptor beta chain was carried out in a study of blood T cell repertoires in COVID-19. Overall study: The study drew acute and convalescent COVID-19 samples from the United States, Italy and Spain. Sample material is recorded as cDNA or gDNA derived from T cells, B-cell-depleted T cells, or PBMCs.

Using immunoSEQ multiplex PCR, the repertoire was profiled, and TCRdb retains in-frame clones only, with some absent. This sample has hundreds of thousands of clones; almost 85% occur once, and the top ten carry roughly 4.6%. Germline lookup yields CDR1 GTSNPN and CDR2 SVGIG (reference sequence). J gave up 4 bases and V 1 base, and 2 bases lay outside the gene matches. This CDR3 region has 13 residues. This clone was seen more than once but under ten times. V is TRBV30 and J is TRBJ1-2, with TRBD1 matching over 8 bases. Sequenced input: peripheral blood. The TCR was taken from a middle-aged man with active or convalescent COVID-19. As DNA, the CDR3 is TGTGCCTGGAGTGCGGGGACAGGCTATGGCTACACCTTC. Translation: CAWSAGTGYGYTF.